The 23 T cell receptor beta chains below come from one sample, sequenced in a study of T-cell memory formation after mild COVID-19. Via MiXCR, TCRdb re-called the 5' RACE reads, giving one row per CDR3 protein. The sample carries about 540,000 distinct CDR3 sequences, around 21% recorded once. The sample consisted of PBMCs or a T cell subset sorted from them (not recorded which). These receptors were collected from an adult woman who had mild COVID-19 (a few samples of this study predate the infection). Cell type and time point are not known.

This clonotype turned up a few times. V usage is TRBV5-1 and J usage is TRBJ1-1; D is perhaps TRBD1 (5 bases). This CDR3 region has 14 residues. Trimming stripped 4 bases from V and 1 base from J, with 11 bases between. Germline CDR1 is SGHRS and CDR2 is YFSETQ. The CDR3 bases are TGCGCCAGCAGCATTGGGGCAGGGAACACTGAAGCTTTCTTT. Residues: CASSIGAGNTEAFF. Based on the CDR3 plus reference TRBV5-1 and TRBJ1-1, the full variable domain is KAGVTQTPRYLIKTRGQQVTLSCSPISGHRSVSWYQQTPGQGLQFLFEYFSETQRNKGNFPGRFSGRQFSNSRSEMNVSTLELGDSALYLCASSIGAGNTEAFFGQGTRLTVV.

This clonotype was picked up many times. V usage is TRBV3-1 and J usage is TRBJ2-3; tentatively, D is TRBD1 (6 bases). The CDR3 length is 15 residues. The V end lost 5 bases, the J end lost 2 bases, and 14 bases lay between the germline ends. Germline CDR1 and CDR2: LGHDT and YNNKEL (reference sequence). CDR3 protein: CASSAGTQDTDTQYF. The CDR3 region has the DNA TGTGCCAGCAGCGCCGGGACACAAGACACAGATACGCAGTATTTT.

The J gene is TRBJ2-7, the V gene TRBV9, with D hard to call. The CDR3 loop spans 13 amino acids. V dropped 2 bases and J dropped 6 bases, with 12 bases sitting between them. Germline values: CDR1 SGDLS, CDR2 YYNGEE. CDR3 sequence: CASSVGLDGEQYF. CDR3 sequence (DNA): TGTGCCAGCAGCGTCGGTCTAGATGGCGAGCAGTACTTC.

This clonotype was found a few times. The chain combines TRBV20-1 with TRBJ2-5; the match to TRBD1 covers 11 bases. Germline CDR1 is DFQATT and CDR2 is SNEGSKA (reference sequence). V was clipped by 5 bases and J by 4 bases; unmatched bases: 9. The CDR3 length is 15 residues. CDR3 protein: CSAQTRGQGVETQYF. The CDR3 nucleotides read TGCAGTGCTCAGACCAGGGGACAGGGGGTAGAGACCCAGTACTTC.

The CDR3 reads CASSEGFSVPTDTQYF. CDR3 sequence (DNA): TGTGCCAGCAGCGAGGGTTTTTCGGTCCCAACAGATACGCAGTATTTT. V usage is TRBV5-6 and J usage is TRBJ2-3, with D perhaps matching TRBD2 (5 bases). Deletions cut 4 bases from V and 3 bases from J, with 18 bases between. Germline V CDR1 and CDR2: SGHDT, YYEEEE. The length of the CDR3 is 16 residues.

This clonotype has only a few counts. This rearrangement joins TRBV5-1 to TRBJ2-7, with D perhaps TRBD1 or TRBD2 (5 bases each). The CDR3 has 16 residues. Trimming cost V 3 bases and J 5 bases, with 21 bases left between them. CDR1 and CDR2 from the germline V gene are SGHRS and YFSETQ. As DNA, the CDR3 is TGCGCCAGCAGCTCTTTGGTAGTACCGGGGACCCACGAGCAGTACTTC. This encodes CASSSLVVPGTHEQYF.

This clonotype occurred a few times. This chain connects TRBV14 to TRBJ2-7; D remains unclear. Trimming cost V 3 bases and J 7 bases, with 16 bases left between them. The V gene's germline CDR1 is SGHDN and CDR2 FVKESK. The CDR3 is 14 amino acids. The CDR3 DNA sequence: TGTGCCAGCAGCCAGACCGGACGGGTGGGGGAGCAGTACTTC. Its protein is CASSQTGRVGEQYF. The whole variable domain, filled in from reference TRBV14 and TRBJ2-7, reads EAGVTQFPSHSVIEKGQTVTLRCDPISGHDNLYWYRRVMGKEIKFLLHFVKESKQDESGMPNNRFLAERTGGTYSTLKVQPAELEDSGVYFCASSQTGRVGEQYFGPGTRLTVT.

The gene calls are TRBV7-9 and TRBJ2-3; 7 bases map to TRBD2. The CDR3 loop spans 16 amino acids. Germline V gene lookup returns CDR1 SEHNR and CDR2 FQNEAQ (reference sequence). Trimming at V came to 3 bases and at J to 0 bases, leaving 6 bases not matched to a gene. The CDR3 reads CASSFSPSGSTDTQYF. The CDR3 DNA is TGTGCCAGCAGCTTTTCCCCTAGCGGCAGCACAGATACGCAGTATTTT.

CDR3 DNA: TGCGCCAGCAGCTCCACCGGGACGACGTCCTACGAGCAGTACTTC. Translating gives CASSSTGTTSYEQYF. The chain combines TRBV5-1 with TRBJ2-7; TRBD1 or TRBD2 may be the D gene (5 bases each). This CDR3 is 15 amino acids long. V lost 3 bases, J lost 1 base, and 14 bases lay in between. CDR1 and CDR2 from the germline V gene are SGHRS and YFSETQ.

With regard to this clonotype: It may be a read error: a sequence one base away is much more abundant. V and J are TRBV9 and TRBJ1-1; D ambiguous. V lost 0 bases, J lost 1 base, and 4 bases lay in between. The CDR3 contains 13 residues. Germline V CDR1 and CDR2: SGDLS, YYNGEE. In DNA form, the CDR3 reads TGTGCCAGCAGCGTAGGGGCGAACACTGAAGCTTTCTTT. Its translation: CASSVGANTEAFF. The complete variable domain, with remaining parts taken from reference TRBV9 and TRBJ1-1, reads DSGVTQTPKHLITATGQRVTLRCSPRSGDLSVYWYQQSLDQGLQFLIQYYNGEERAKGNILERFSAQQFPDLHSELNLSSLELGDSALYFCASSVGANTEAFFGQGTRLTVV.

This clonotype was seen a handful of times. This chain joins TRBV12-3 or TRBV12-4 and TRBJ2-3; D is unresolved. The CDR3 length is 17 residues. The V and J ends lost 5 bases and 3 bases respectively, with 21 bases between them. The CDR3 is CASSLAEWEKATDTQYF. CDR3 coding DNA: TGTGCCAGCAGTCTCGCCGAATGGGAAAAAGCGACAGATACGCAGTATTTT.

This clonotype was recorded a few times. The rearrangement joins TRBV12-3 or TRBV12-4 to TRBJ2-7, with 7 positions matching TRBD1. V gave up 5 bases and J gave up 4 bases; unmatched junction bases: 8. This CDR3 is built from 14 residues. The CDR3 loop reads CASSRTGTVYEQYF. CDR3 bases: TGTGCCAGCAGTCGAACCGGGACAGTATACGAGCAGTACTTC.

The chain recombines TRBV5-5 with TRBJ2-3, with D hard to call. The CDR3 totals 13 residues. Germline V lookup: CDR1 SGHKS, CDR2 YYEKEE (reference sequence). Trimming removed 3 bases at V and 4 bases at J, with 9 bases between. The CDR3 nucleotides are TGTGCCAGCAGCTCAACCTGGGCAGATACGCAGTATTTT. This gives the protein CASSSTWADTQYF.

This clonotype was seen only a few times. The V call is TRBV5-6, the J call TRBJ2-3; the match to TRBD2 covers 7 bases. Unmatched junction bases numbered 8, after V lost 4 bases and J lost 6 bases. The CDR3 length is 14 residues. Germline loops: CDR1 SGHDT, CDR2 YYEEEE. In nucleotides, the CDR3 is TGTGCCAGCAGCCTAGGGACTATCGCCGATACGCAGTATTTT. Translation: CASSLGTIADTQYF. Full variable domain (outside the CDR3, taken from reference TRBV5-6 and TRBJ2-3): DAGVTQSPTHLIKTRGQQVTLRCSPKSGHDTVSWYQQALGQGPQFIFQYYEEEERQRGNFPDRFSGHQFPNYSSELNVNALLLGDSALYLCASSLGTIADTQYFGPGTRLTVL.

The genes are TRBV29-1 and TRBJ1-1, with a possible D match to TRBD1 (6 bases). The length of the CDR3 is 15 residues. Trimming left V 0 bases short and J 3 bases short, with 14 bases between. Per the germline V gene, CDR1 is SQVTM and CDR2 is ANQGSEA. CDR3 region: CSVEDHGRGYTEAFF. Written as DNA, the CDR3 is TGCAGCGTTGAAGATCACGGCAGGGGATACACTGAAGCTTTCTTT.

This chain joins TRBV6-1 and TRBJ1-2, with TRBD1 matching 8 bases. Germline-derived CDR1 and CDR2 are MNHNS and SASEGT. V lost 10 bases to trimming and J lost 7 bases; unmatched junction nucleotides: 14. The CDR3 runs 14 residues. The CDR3 is CAIGQGIGVGGYTF. In nucleotides, the CDR3 is TGTGCCATAGGACAGGGTATAGGAGTTGGTGGCTACACCTTC.

The CDR3 bases are TGTGCCAGCAGCTTGTATGGGATTATGAACACTGAAGCTTTCTTT. Amino acid sequence: CASSLYGIMNTEAFF. V gene TRBV5-8 combines with J gene TRBJ1-1; unclear D gene. The CDR3 runs to 15 residues. The ends were cut back, 1 base at V and 0 bases at J, with 10 bases in the middle. Germline loops: CDR1 SGHTS, CDR2 YDEGEE.

This clonotype was observed a handful of times. The V call is TRBV7-6, the J call TRBJ2-1; D is possibly TRBD2 (6 bases). Germline values: CDR1 SGHVS, CDR2 FNYEAQ. The germline V and J ends were trimmed by 0 bases and 4 bases, with 19 bases remaining between them. This CDR3 is 18 amino acids long. The CDR3 coding sequence is TGTGCCAGCAGCTTAGCGACTAGGGCCGGACTGAGTTACAATGAGCAGTTCTTC. This encodes CASSLATRAGLSYNEQFF.

J is TRBJ2-7 and V is TRBV20-1; 10 bases are shared with TRBD2. Germline loops: CDR1 DFQATT, CDR2 SNEGSKA (reference sequence). The CDR3 is 13 amino acids. The V segment lost 4 bases and the J segment 4 bases; nucleotides outside the gene matches: 4. CDR3 amino acids: CSAKASGSYEQYF. The CDR3 region has the DNA TGCAGTGCTAAGGCTAGCGGGAGTTACGAGCAGTACTTC.

This clonotype was found a few times. The CDR3 bases are TGCGCCAGCAGCTCCGCGGGGTTTCGGGATACGCAGTATTTT. As protein: CASSSAGFRDTQYF. The chain links TRBV4-1 to TRBJ2-3; TRBD2 is a possible D gene (6 bases). The V gene's germline CDR1 is MGHRA and CDR2 YSYEKL. The CDR3 is made up of 14 amino acids. The ends were cut back, 5 bases at V and 6 bases at J, with 15 bases in the middle.

The chain carries TRBV19 and TRBJ2-2; 7 positions match TRBD2. CDR3 length: 16 amino acids. CDR1 and CDR2 (germline): LNHDA, SQIVND (reference sequence). The V segment lost 7 bases and the J segment 7 bases; nucleotides outside the gene matches: 15. The CDR3 DNA reads TGTGCCAGTACCCACCTCCGGGACTATATAAACGGGGAGCTGTTTTTT. Its translation: CASTHLRDYINGELFF.

This clonotype was found a few times. This chain connects TRBV4-3 to TRBJ1-1; D perhaps matches TRBD1 (6 bases). Per germline, CDR1 LGHNA and CDR2 YSLEER. Trimming left V 1 base short and J 0 bases short, with 9 bases between. This CDR3 has 15 amino acids. The CDR3 sequence: CASSQARTVNTEAFF. The CDR3 DNA reads TGCGCCAGCAGCCAAGCCAGGACAGTGAACACTGAAGCTTTCTTT.

CDR3 loop: CSVHDRPSTEAFF. The CDR3 nucleotides read TGCAGCGTTCACGACAGACCGAGCACTGAAGCTTTCTTT. The chain employs TRBV29-1 and TRBJ1-1, with D maybe TRBD1 (5 bases). Germline V lookup: CDR1 SQVTM, CDR2 ANQGSEA. CDR3 length: 13 residues. With 5 bases removed from V and 4 bases from J, the gap between germline ends came to 14 bases.